A single sample is the source of the 20 T cell receptor beta chains below, sequenced in a study of blood T cell repertoires in COVID-19. TCRdb keeps only in-frame clones here, not all; method: immunoSEQ multiplex PCR. There are about 70,000 clones in the sample; roughly 89% occur only once, and about 7.4% lies in the top ten. The sequenced sample was peripheral blood. These receptors were collected from a man between 45 and 60 years old with active COVID-19.

The chain combines TRBV7-9 with TRBJ2-4; the D is unclear. V lost 3 bases and J 4 bases, leaving 10 bases between the germline ends. This CDR3 has 14 residues. Germline V gene sequence: CDR1 SEHNR, CDR2 FQNEAQ (reference sequence). The DNA of the CDR3 is TGTGCCAGCAGCTTCTGGGCAGGAAAAAACATTCAGTACTTC. It codes for CASSFWAGKNIQYF.

The chain uses TRBV5-6 and TRBJ1-2; TRBD1 matches at 10 bases. This CDR3 contains 14 residues. Germline assignment: CDR1 SGHDT and CDR2 YYEEEE. Trimming removed 1 base from V and 8 bases from J; junction bases left unmatched: 5. In DNA, the CDR3 is TGTGCCAGCAGCTTGAGACAGGGGGCTTGGGGCTACACCTTC. Its protein is CASSLRQGAWGYTF.

This clone appeared a single time. The J gene is TRBJ1-5, the V gene TRBV7-8; 8 nucleotides align to TRBD1. This CDR3 has 16 amino acids. Germline values: CDR1 SGHVS, CDR2 FQNEAQ. J gave up 1 base and V 5 bases, and 7 bases lay outside the gene matches. CDR3 loop: CASSKGQGGSNQPQHF. Written as DNA, the CDR3 is TGTGCCAGCAGCAAAGGACAGGGAGGGAGCAATCAGCCCCAGCATTTT. Together with reference TRBV7-8 and TRBJ1-5, the CDR3 gives the full variable domain: GAGVSQSPRYKVAKRGQDVALRCDPISGHVSLFWYQQALGQGPEFLTYFQNEAQLDKSGLPSDRFFAERPEGSVSTLKIQRTQQEDSAVYLCASSKGQGGSNQPQHFGDGTRLSIL.

The chain recombines TRBV7-6 with TRBJ2-2; TRBD2 matches 7 bases. The CDR3 spans 16 residues. Per the germline V gene, CDR1 is SGHVS and CDR2 is FNYEAQ. Unmatched junction bases numbered 3, after V lost 1 base and J lost 1 base. CDR3 coding DNA: TGTGCCAGCAGCTTAGTTTCGGGGGGGAACACCGGGGAGCTGTTTTTT. It translates to CASSLVSGGNTGELFF.

The J gene is TRBJ1-2, the V gene TRBV9; possible D gene TRBD1, 5 bases. Trimming stripped 3 bases from V and 4 bases from J, with 13 bases between. This CDR3 region has 14 residues. In germline, CDR1 is SGDLS, CDR2 YYNGEE. In DNA form, the CDR3 reads TGTGCCAGCAGCGCGAATGGGGGGAGCTATGGCTACACCTTC. It is translated as CASSANGGSYGYTF.

J is TRBJ1-2 and V is TRBV19; TRBD1 matches at 7 bases. J gave up 7 bases and V 2 bases, and 13 bases lay outside the gene matches. Germline loops: CDR1 LNHDA, CDR2 SQIVND (reference sequence). The length of the CDR3 is 16 residues. CDR3 DNA: TGTGCCAGTAGTATATTCTCCCGACAGGGAGGTTCTGGCTACACCTTC. Translating it yields CASSIFSRQGGSGYTF.

This chain joins TRBV19 and TRBJ1-2, with TRBD1 matching over 8 bases. J was trimmed by 4 bases and V by 5 bases; bases with no gene match: 12. The CDR3 runs to 16 residues. Germline assignment: CDR1 LNHDA and CDR2 SQIVND (reference sequence). The CDR3 nucleotides read TGTGCCAGTAGTGCGCGGGACAGGCCCCAGGCCTATGGCTACACCTTC. Its protein is CASSARDRPQAYGYTF.

The sample holds one count of this clone. The gene calls are TRBV5-4 and TRBJ1-6; D may be TRBD1 (6 bases). The V end was cut by 2 bases, the J end by 5 bases, with 8 bases between. CDR1 and CDR2 from the germline V gene are SGHNT and YYREEE (reference sequence). The CDR3 covers 14 residues. For the CDR3, the DNA is TGTGCCAGCAGCTTCCGACAGGATAATTCACCCCTCCACTTT. Translation: CASSFRQDNSPLHF.

The chain's CDR3 is CASSTSGANVLTF. Here the CDR3 DNA reads TGTGCCAGCAGTACTTCTGGGGCCAACGTCCTGACTTTC. The chain uses TRBV12-3 or TRBV12-4 and TRBJ2-6; D is unresolved. Trimming removed 5 bases at V and 1 base at J, with 3 bases between. The CDR3 consists of 13 residues.

In its sample, this clone was seen once. The chain couples TRBV18 to TRBJ2-1; possible D gene TRBD1, 5 bases. The CDR3 contains 15 residues. The germline V gene encodes CDR1 KGHSH and CDR2 LQKENI. The ends were cut back, 3 bases at V and 6 bases at J, with 15 bases in the middle. For the CDR3, the DNA is TGTGCCAGCTCACCTGGAAGTGGGGCAACCAATGAGCAGTTCTTC. Translating gives CASSPGSGATNEQFF.

The rearrangement links TRBV7-2 to TRBJ2-3, with TRBD2 matching over 8 bases. CDR3 length equals 19 residues. The germline V gene has CDR1 SGHTA and CDR2 FQGNSA. The V segment lost 1 base and the J segment 0 bases; nucleotides outside the gene matches: 12. This CDR3 reads CASSLGLSSGPSSTDTQYF. CDR3 DNA: TGTGCCAGCAGCTTAGGATTGTCTAGCGGGCCCTCTAGCACAGATACGCAGTATTTT.

This clone was counted once. The CDR3, as DNA: TGTGCCAGAAGCCCCAGGGACAGCGCCACTGAAGCTTTCTTT. As protein: CARSPRDSATEAFF. The rearrangement joins TRBV5-3 to TRBJ1-1; 7 bases line up with TRBD1. TRBV5-3 is noted as an ORF with a role that remains uncertain. V shed 4 bases, J shed 4 bases, and the junction held 7 bases outside the gene matches. There are 14 residues in the CDR3.

The chain carries TRBV6-5 and TRBJ1-1; D possibly corresponds to TRBD1 (6 bases). Between the trimmed V and J ends, which lost 1 base and 5 bases, there was a span of 14 bases. The germline CDR1 and CDR2 sequences are MNHEY and SVGAGI. This CDR3 is 15 amino acids long. Here the CDR3 DNA reads TGTGCCAGCAGTTACTGGGGGCCACGGAATACTGAAGCTTTCTTT. This sequence encodes CASSYWGPRNTEAFF.

This chain connects TRBV30 to TRBJ2-2; D is undetermined. Trimming cost V 3 bases and J 4 bases, with 9 bases left between them. The CDR3 runs to 13 residues. CDR1 and CDR2 from the germline V gene are GTSNPN and SVGIG (reference sequence). The CDR3 reads CAWRATVTGELFF. Written as DNA, the CDR3 is TGTGCCTGGAGAGCTACAGTCACCGGGGAGCTGTTTTTT.

V usage is TRBV7-6 and J usage is TRBJ2-1, with D possibly TRBD2 on 5 matching bases. V was shortened by 5 bases and J by 6 bases, with 17 bases between the two germline ends. This CDR3 spans 15 amino acids. Germline CDR1 is SGHVS and CDR2 is FNYEAQ. The CDR3 is CASSPTSAFFNEQFF. The CDR3 DNA is TGTGCCAGCAGCCCCACTAGTGCCTTCTTCAATGAGCAGTTCTTC.

This clone has only one observation. The chain employs TRBV6-2 or TRBV6-3 and TRBJ1-2; D unclear. This CDR3 is built from 12 residues. Between the trimmed V and J ends, which lost 2 bases and 5 bases, there was a span of 6 bases. Germline V gene lookup returns CDR1 MNHEY and CDR2 SVGEGT. CDR3 sequence (DNA): TGTGCCAGCAGTTACGGCGGTTATGGCTACACCTTC. Protein sequence: CASSYGGYGYTF.

The chain uses TRBV4-1 and TRBJ1-2; weak D call: TRBD1 (5 bases). Trimming pared 1 base from V and 8 bases from J, leaving 17 bases between. CDR1 and CDR2 (germline): MGHRA, YSYEKL. This CDR3 region has 15 residues. CDR3 protein: CASSQVPGGGGGYTF. The CDR3 nucleotides are TGCGCCAGCAGCCAAGTTCCCGGCGGGGGAGGAGGCTACACCTTC.

The chain joins TRBV25-1 to TRBJ1-6; no firm D call. CDR3 length equals 13 residues. The V gene's germline CDR1 is MGHDK and CDR2 SYGVNS. The V and J ends lost 2 bases and 5 bases respectively, with 4 bases between them. The CDR3 region is CASSEQNNSPLHF. The CDR3 DNA is TGTGCCAGCAGTGAACAGAATAATTCACCCCTCCACTTT.

The gene calls are TRBV5-1 and TRBJ2-7, with 7 nucleotides matching TRBD1. With 4 bases clipped from V and 0 bases from J, the junction kept 10 bases outside the gene matches. This CDR3 spans 16 amino acids. Germline CDR1 SGHRS, CDR2 YFSETQ. The CDR3 DNA follows: TGCGCCAGCAGCGACGTACCCGGGACAGCCTCCTACGAGCAGTACTTC. It translates to CASSDVPGTASYEQYF.

The CDR3 loop is CASSVGDTSPLHF. The CDR3 DNA sequence: TGTGCCAGCAGCGTAGGTGACACATCACCCCTCCACTTT. This sequence joins TRBV9 and TRBJ1-6; D call uncertain. Germline values: CDR1 SGDLS, CDR2 YYNGEE. Trimming stripped 0 bases from V and 10 bases from J, with 8 bases between. The CDR3 is 13 residues long.